These 10 T cell receptor beta chains share one sample of origin, sequenced in a study of T-cell reconstitution after alpha-beta-depleted transplantation in children. Molecular barcoding with unique molecular identifiers was used for the TCRbeta library. One entry per CDR3 protein results from TCRdb running MiXCR on the PCR reads. This table holds about 500,000 distinct CDR3 sequences, 32% found once. Material: PBMCs from the stem cell graft donor, obtained from the stem cell graft. The receptors stem from a human donor who donated a stem cell graft to a child with aplastic anemia.

This chain joins TRBV14 and TRBJ2-1; D is perhaps TRBD1 or TRBD2 (5 bases each). The CDR3 sequence is 16 residues long. CDR1 is SGHDN and CDR2 is FVKESK in the germline V gene. Trimming pared 4 bases from V and 3 bases from J, leaving 16 bases between. The CDR3 region has the DNA TGTGCCAGCAGCCGCTACGGGACGGCAGGCTACAATGAGCAGTTCTTC. Protein product: CASSRYGTAGYNEQFF.

The chain has TRBV20-1 and TRBJ1-3; 10 nucleotides match TRBD1. The CDR3 has 17 residues. Germline CDR1 is DFQATT and CDR2 is SNEGSKA (reference sequence). Unmatched junction bases numbered 6, after V lost 1 base and J lost 0 bases. CDR3 protein: CSARGGTGVSSGNTIYF. The CDR3, as DNA: TGCAGTGCTAGAGGGGGGACAGGGGTGAGCTCTGGAAACACCATATATTTT.

The chain couples TRBV11-2 to TRBJ1-6; D perhaps matches TRBD1 (6 bases). From germline, CDR1 is SGHAT and CDR2 FQNNGV. The CDR3 covers 15 residues. V was pared by 4 bases and J by 4 bases, with 11 bases between. The CDR3 bases are TGTGCCAGCAGCTCAGGACAGATTTATAATTCACCCCTCCACTTT. Translation gives CASSSGQIYNSPLHF.

V usage is TRBV20-1 and J usage is TRBJ1-1; 7 bases line up with TRBD1. This CDR3 comprises 15 residues. Germline values: CDR1 DFQATT, CDR2 SNEGSKA (reference sequence). J lost 3 bases, V lost 0 bases, and 7 bases had no gene match. Written as DNA, the CDR3 is TGCAGTGCTAGAGATGCGGCAACAGGGGACACTGAAGCTTTCTTT. Its translation: CSARDAATGDTEAFF.

There are a few counts of this clonotype. V is TRBV29-1 and J is TRBJ2-3; TRBD1 matches at 11 bases. The germline V gene has CDR1 SQVTM and CDR2 ANQGSEA. Germline trimming cut 3 bases from V and 5 bases from J; bases unmatched to any gene: 4. The CDR3 is made up of 14 amino acids. The CDR3 reads CSVEKGTGGDTQYF. In DNA form, the CDR3 reads TGCAGCGTTGAGAAGGGGACAGGGGGAGATACGCAGTATTTT.

This clonotype was recorded a few times. The chain employs TRBV7-8 and TRBJ2-1; 7 nucleotides align to TRBD2. Germline assignment: CDR1 SGHVS and CDR2 FQNEAQ. The CDR3 contains 14 residues. Losses at the gene ends were 5 bases for V and 7 bases for J; bases not matched to a gene: 8. CDR3: CASSTSGGENEQFF. CDR3 in DNA: TGTGCCAGCAGCACCTCGGGGGGAGAGAATGAGCAGTTCTTC.

The V gene is TRBV14, the J gene TRBJ2-2; D is undetermined. Trimming removed 1 base at V and 5 bases at J, with 11 bases between. Germline CDR1 and CDR2: SGHDN and FVKESK. The CDR3 sequence is 15 residues long. The CDR3, as DNA: TGTGCCAGCAGCCAAGGGCAGAGGAGAACCGGGGAGCTGTTTTTT. Amino acid sequence: CASSQGQRRTGELFF.

The chain recombines TRBV30 with TRBJ2-7; tentative D call: TRBD2 (6 bases). CDR1 and CDR2 from the germline V gene are GTSNPN and SVGIG (reference sequence). The CDR3 is made up of 13 amino acids. V was cut by 5 bases and J by 5 bases, with 16 bases left in between. The CDR3 sequence is CAWARDPSNEQYF. In nucleotides, the CDR3 is TGTGCCTGGGCGCGGGACCCGAGTAACGAGCAGTACTTC.

The chain is built from TRBV9 and TRBJ1-3; no clear D. The CDR3 totals 15 residues. The germline CDR1 and CDR2 sequences are SGDLS and YYNGEE. The ends were cut back, 4 bases at V and 3 bases at J, with 14 bases in the middle. The CDR3 sequence: CASSPPGGYGNTIYF. The CDR3 nucleotides are TGTGCCAGCAGCCCCCCCGGAGGGTATGGAAACACCATATATTTT.

The V call is TRBV20-1, the J call TRBJ2-1; 7 bases are shared with TRBD2. There are 14 residues in the CDR3. The V gene's germline CDR1 is DFQATT and CDR2 SNEGSKA (reference sequence). V shed 6 bases, J shed 6 bases, and the junction held 11 bases outside the gene matches. The CDR3 loop reads CSAHTPGGPNEQFF. The CDR3 DNA reads as TGCAGTGCCCATACCCCGGGAGGCCCCAATGAGCAGTTCTTC.